These T cell receptor beta chains were read from a single sample in a study of OX40 agonist ivuxolimab in advanced cancers. Method: immunoSEQ multiplex PCR; TCRdb's copy keeps in-frame clones and lacks some. The profile shows 80,000 to 95,000 clones, around 86% of them singletons. The material was CD4+ or CD8+ T cells sorted from blood, obtained in a trial of the OX40 agonist ivuxolimab. These receptors were obtained from an adult with an advanced solid tumor such as melanoma, head and neck, liver or kidney cancer. Both conserved end residues are part of each CDR3. The D gene is left open where the match is weak. A clone size is listed for some rows: how often the clone was seen (once, few, many), or a class if it is expanded.

cdr3_aa,cdr3_nt,clone_size,v_call,d_call,j_call
CASKTGGTGELFF,TGTGCCAGCAAGACAGGGGGGACCGGGGAGCTGTTTTTT,once,TRBV6-1,TRBD1,TRBJ2-2
CASSDQGLITDTQYF,TGTGCCAGCAGTGACCAGGGGTTAATTACAGATACGCAGTATTTT,NA,TRBV6-4,NA,TRBJ2-3
CASRTPSREQYF,TGTGCCAGCAGGACTCCTTCGCGCGAGCAGTACTTC,NA,TRBV6-1,NA,TRBJ2-7
CASRGGVVNSPLHF,TGTGCCAGCAGAGGGGGGGTAGTTAATTCACCCCTCCACTTT,NA,TRBV6-5,NA,TRBJ1-6
CASRTRGLEQPQHF,TGTGCCAGCAGAACCAGGGGGCTGGAACAGCCCCAGCATTTT,NA,TRBV6-4,TRBD1,TRBJ1-5
CATSRSGQGKNIQYF,TGTGCCACCAGCAGATCGGGACAGGGTAAAAACATTCAGTACTTC,NA,TRBV15,TRBD1,TRBJ2-4
CASSVTDGGGSYEQYF,TGTGCCAGCAGCGTGACGGACGGAGGGGGCTCCTACGAGCAGTACTTC,NA,TRBV9,NA,TRBJ2-7
CASSPIITGELFF,TGTGCCAGCAGTCCCATAATCACCGGGGAGCTGTTTTTT,NA,TRBV7-9,NA,TRBJ2-2
CASSLRGNQETQYF,TGTGCCAGCAGCTTGCGGGGGAACCAAGAGACCCAGTACTTC,NA,TRBV5-4,NA,TRBJ2-5
CAWSVPAGRNQPQHF,TGTGCCTGGAGTGTACCGGCGGGACGCAATCAGCCCCAGCATTTT,NA,TRBV30,NA,TRBJ1-5
CASSDARGTEAFF,TGTGCCAGCAGTGACGCGAGAGGAACTGAAGCTTTCTTT,NA,TRBV6-4,NA,TRBJ1-1
CASRGDSYYGYTF,TGTGCCAGCAGAGGGGACAGTTACTATGGCTACACCTTC,NA,TRBV6-1,TRBD1,TRBJ1-2
CASSPQKGSYEQYF,TGTGCCAGCAGCCCCCAAAAGGGCTCCTACGAGCAGTACTTC,NA,TRBV7-2,NA,TRBJ2-7
CASTPADGVEAFF,TGTGCCAGTACCCCCGCCGACGGGGTTGAGGCTTTCTTT,NA,TRBV19,NA,TRBJ1-1
CATSRGSNRDPPDTQYF,TGTGCCACCAGCAGAGGAAGCAACCGGGACCCCCCAGATACGCAGTATTTT,once,TRBV15,NA,TRBJ2-3
CASRGQGVGNSPLHF,TGTGCCAGCAGGGGACAGGGGGTAGGTAATTCACCCCTCCACTTT,few,TRBV9,TRBD1,TRBJ1-6
CASQGTQGTEAFF,TGTGCCTCCCAGGGGACTCAGGGCACTGAAGCTTTCTTT,NA,TRBV30,NA,TRBJ1-1
CASLEVMTYEQYF,TGTGCCAGCCTCGAGGTTATGACCTACGAGCAGTACTTC,NA,TRBV28,NA,TRBJ2-7
CASSPAPGQRPYEQYF,TGCGCCAGCAGCCCTGCACCGGGACAGAGACCCTACGAGCAGTACTTC,NA,TRBV5-1,TRBD1,TRBJ2-7
CASSLETEGAGASF,TGTGCCAGCAGCTTAGAGACCGAGGGGGCGGGGGCTTCCTTC,NA,TRBV7-9,TRBD1,TRBJ1-2
CASSLFDRSYEQYF,TGTGCCAGCAGCTTATTCGACCGCTCCTACGAGCAGTACTTC,NA,TRBV7-6,NA,TRBJ2-7
CAGLWGGRIQAAPEGTEAFF,TGCGCCGGCCTTTGGGGAGGGAGAATACAAGCTGCCCCGGAAGGCACTGAAGCTTTCTTT,NA,TRBV10-1,NA,TRBJ1-1
CASRGTWGTEAFF,TGTGCCAGCAGAGGGACCTGGGGGACTGAAGCTTTCTTT,NA,TRBV7-9,NA,TRBJ1-1
CASSELADTQYF,TGTGCCAGCAGTGAGCTGGCGGATACGCAGTATTTT,NA,TRBV6-1,NA,TRBJ2-3
CASSPSRDEKLFF,TGTGCCAGCTCACCCTCCCGGGATGAAAAACTGTTTTTT,NA,TRBV18,NA,TRBJ1-4
CASSYGDRGSYTF,TGTGCCAGCAGTTACGGCGACAGGGGTAGCTACACCTTC,NA,TRBV6-5,TRBD1,TRBJ1-2
CASSLTSGGANEQYF,TGCGCCAGCAGTTTAACAAGCGGGGGGGCCAACGAGCAGTACTTC,once,TRBV5-1,TRBD2,TRBJ2-7